The sequence of this T cell receptor beta chain was determined in a study of shared clonotypes between healthy human individuals. Study results and caveats: Shared clonotypes across all four donors exceeded non-shared ones in generation probability.

This clone has just one count. The antigen is unknown. TCRdb's table, derived via immunoSEQ multiplex PCR, lists solely in-frame clones and lacks some. The data show about 2.1 million clones, 93% seen once. The naive CD8 population came from CD45RO-negative cells selected for CCR7, without terminally differentiated effector memory CD45RA+ cells. The germline CDR1 and CDR2 sequences are MDHEN and SYDVKM. CDR3 size: 14 residues. The V and J ends lost 11 bases and 6 bases, in that order; junction bases with no gene match: 13. The sample was naive CD8+ T cells from PBMCs. V usage is TRBV28 and J usage is TRBJ2-7, with 10 bases lining up with TRBD2. The receptor comes from a man younger than 30 in good health. Some clones in this sample may be carry-over from other donors' samples. CDR3 in amino acids: CASSPAGGPGEQYF. In DNA form, the CDR3 reads TGTGCCTCCAGCCCAGCGGGAGGGCCGGGCGAGCAGTACTTC.